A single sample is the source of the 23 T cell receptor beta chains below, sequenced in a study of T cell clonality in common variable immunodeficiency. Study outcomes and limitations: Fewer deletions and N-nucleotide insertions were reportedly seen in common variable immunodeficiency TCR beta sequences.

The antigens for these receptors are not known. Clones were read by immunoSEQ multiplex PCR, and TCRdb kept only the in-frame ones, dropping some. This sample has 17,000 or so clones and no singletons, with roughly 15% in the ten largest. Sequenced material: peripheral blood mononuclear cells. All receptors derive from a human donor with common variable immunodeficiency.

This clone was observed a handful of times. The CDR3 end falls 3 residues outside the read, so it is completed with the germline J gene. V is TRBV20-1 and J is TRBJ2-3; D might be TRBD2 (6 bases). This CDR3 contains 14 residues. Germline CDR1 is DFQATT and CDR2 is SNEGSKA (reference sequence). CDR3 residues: CSAGLPLTLGTQYF. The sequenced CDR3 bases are TGCAGTGCCGGACTACCCTTAACCCTGGGGACG.

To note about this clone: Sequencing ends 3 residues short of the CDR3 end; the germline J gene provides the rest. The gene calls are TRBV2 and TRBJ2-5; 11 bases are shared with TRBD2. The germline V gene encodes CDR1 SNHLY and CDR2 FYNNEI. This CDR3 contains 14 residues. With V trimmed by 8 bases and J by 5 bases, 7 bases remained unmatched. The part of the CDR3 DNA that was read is TGTGCCAGCCACCTAGCGGGAGGAGGGGAGACC. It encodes CASHLAGGGET. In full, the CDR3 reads CASHLAGGGETQYF.

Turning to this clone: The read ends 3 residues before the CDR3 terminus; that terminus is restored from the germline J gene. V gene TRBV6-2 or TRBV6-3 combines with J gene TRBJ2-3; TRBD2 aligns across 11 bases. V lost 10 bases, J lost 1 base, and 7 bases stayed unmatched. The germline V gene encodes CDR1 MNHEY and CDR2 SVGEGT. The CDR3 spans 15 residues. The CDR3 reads CATQGLAGRTDTQYF. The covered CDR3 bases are TGTGCCACCCAAGGACTAGCGGGCCGCACAGATACG.

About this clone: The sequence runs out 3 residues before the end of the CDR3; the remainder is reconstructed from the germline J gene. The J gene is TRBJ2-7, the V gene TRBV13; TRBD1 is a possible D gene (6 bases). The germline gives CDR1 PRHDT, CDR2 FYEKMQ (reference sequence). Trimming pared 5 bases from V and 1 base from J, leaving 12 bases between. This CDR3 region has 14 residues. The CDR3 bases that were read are TGTGCCAGCAGCCCAAGGACAGATTCCTACGAG. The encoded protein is CASSPRTDSYE. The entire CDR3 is CASSPRTDSYEQYF.

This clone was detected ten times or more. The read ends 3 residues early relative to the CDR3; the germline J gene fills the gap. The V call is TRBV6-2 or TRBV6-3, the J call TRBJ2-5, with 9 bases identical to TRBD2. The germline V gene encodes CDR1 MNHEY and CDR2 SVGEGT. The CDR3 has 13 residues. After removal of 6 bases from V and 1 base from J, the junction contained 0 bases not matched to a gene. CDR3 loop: CASRTSGQETQYF. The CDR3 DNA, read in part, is TGTGCCAGCAGGACTAGCGGCCAAGAGACC.

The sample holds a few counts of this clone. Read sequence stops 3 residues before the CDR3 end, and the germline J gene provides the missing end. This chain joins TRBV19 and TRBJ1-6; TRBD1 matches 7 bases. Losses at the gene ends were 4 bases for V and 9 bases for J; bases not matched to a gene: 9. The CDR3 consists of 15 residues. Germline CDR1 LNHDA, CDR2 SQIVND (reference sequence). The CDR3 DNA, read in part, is TGTGCCAGTAGTAAAGGGGGCGGGGACGTTTCACCC. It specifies CASSKGGGDVSP. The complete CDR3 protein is CASSKGGGDVSPLHF.

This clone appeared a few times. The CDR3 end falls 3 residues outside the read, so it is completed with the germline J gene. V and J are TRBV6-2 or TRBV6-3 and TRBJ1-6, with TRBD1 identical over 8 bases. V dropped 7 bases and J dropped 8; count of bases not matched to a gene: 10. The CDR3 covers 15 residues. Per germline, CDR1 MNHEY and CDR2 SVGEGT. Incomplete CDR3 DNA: TGTGCCAGCAAAAGGAGGGGACAGGACCATTCACCC. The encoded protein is CASKRRGQDHSP. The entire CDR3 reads CASKRRGQDHSPLHF.

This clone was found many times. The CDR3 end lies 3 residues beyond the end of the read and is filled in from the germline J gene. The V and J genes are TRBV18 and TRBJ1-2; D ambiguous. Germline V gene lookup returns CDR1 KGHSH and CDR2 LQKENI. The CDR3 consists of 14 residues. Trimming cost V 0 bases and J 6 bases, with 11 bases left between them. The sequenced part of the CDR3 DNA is TGTGCCAGCTCACCACCCGTGAAACTCCATGGC. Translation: CASSPPVKLHG. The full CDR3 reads CASSPPVKLHGYTF.

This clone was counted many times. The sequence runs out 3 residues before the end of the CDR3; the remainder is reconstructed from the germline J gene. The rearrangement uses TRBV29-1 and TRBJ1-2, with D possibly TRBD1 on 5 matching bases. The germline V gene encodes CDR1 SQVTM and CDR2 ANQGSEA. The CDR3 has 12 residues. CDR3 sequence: CSVPAGLAGYTF. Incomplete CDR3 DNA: TGCAGCGTGCCAGCAGGGTTGGCGGGC. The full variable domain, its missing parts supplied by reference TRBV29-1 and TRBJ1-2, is SAVISQKPSRDICQRGTSLTIQCQVDSQVTMMFWYRQQPGQSLTLIATANQGSEATYESGFVIDKFPISRPNLTFSTLTVSNMSPEDSSIYLCSVPAGLAGYTFGSGTRLTVV.

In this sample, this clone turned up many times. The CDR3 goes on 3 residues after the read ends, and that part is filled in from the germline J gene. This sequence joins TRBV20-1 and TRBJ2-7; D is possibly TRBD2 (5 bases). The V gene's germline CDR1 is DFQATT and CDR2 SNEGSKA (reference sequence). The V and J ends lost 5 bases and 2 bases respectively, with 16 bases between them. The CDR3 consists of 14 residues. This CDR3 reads CSAPPQRLPYEQYF. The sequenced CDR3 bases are TGCAGTGCTCCCCCCCAGCGGCTACCCTACGAG.

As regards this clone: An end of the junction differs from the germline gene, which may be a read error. The sequenced CDR3 bases are TGTGCCAGCAGTAAGAACAGGTTACCCTTAAATCAGCCC. Translated: CASSKNRLPLNQP. The whole CDR3 protein is CASSKNRLPLNQPQHF. The chain employs TRBV19 and TRBJ1-5; D is perhaps TRBD1 (5 bases). The read terminates 3 residues before the CDR3 end, so the remaining end is supplied by the germline J gene. The length of the CDR3 is 16 residues. The germline gives CDR1 LNHDA, CDR2 SQIVND (reference sequence). Using reference TRBV19 and TRBJ1-5 for the parts outside the CDR3, the full variable domain is DGGITQSPKYLFRKEGQNVTLSCEQNLNHDAMYWYRQDPGQGLRLIYYSQIVNDFQKGDIAEGYSVSREKKESFPLTVTSAQKNPTAFYLCASSKNRLPLNQPQHFGDGTRLSIL.

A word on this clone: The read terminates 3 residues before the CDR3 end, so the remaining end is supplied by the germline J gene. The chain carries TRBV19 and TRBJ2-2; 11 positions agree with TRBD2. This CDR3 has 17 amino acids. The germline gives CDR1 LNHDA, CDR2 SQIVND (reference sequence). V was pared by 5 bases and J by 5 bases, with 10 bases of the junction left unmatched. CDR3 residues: CASSPRPTSGKTGELFF. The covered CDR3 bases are TGTGCCAGTAGTCCGCGTCCGACTAGCGGGAAAACCGGGGAG.

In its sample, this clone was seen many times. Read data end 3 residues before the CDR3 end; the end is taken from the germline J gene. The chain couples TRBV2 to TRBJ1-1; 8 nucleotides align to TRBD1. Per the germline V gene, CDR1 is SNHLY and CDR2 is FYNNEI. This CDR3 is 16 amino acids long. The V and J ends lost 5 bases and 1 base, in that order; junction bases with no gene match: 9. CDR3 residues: CASSPRDRGSNTEAFF. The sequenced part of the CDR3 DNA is TGTGCCAGCAGTCCCCGAGACAGGGGCTCGAACACTGAA.

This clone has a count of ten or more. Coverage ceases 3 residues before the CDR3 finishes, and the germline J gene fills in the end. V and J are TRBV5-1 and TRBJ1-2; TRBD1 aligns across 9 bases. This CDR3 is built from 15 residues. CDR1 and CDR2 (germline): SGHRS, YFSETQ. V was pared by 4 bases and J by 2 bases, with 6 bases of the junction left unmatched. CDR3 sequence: CASSPSGQGNYGYTF. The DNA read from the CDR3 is TGCGCCAGCAGCCCCTCTGGACAGGGGAACTATGGC.

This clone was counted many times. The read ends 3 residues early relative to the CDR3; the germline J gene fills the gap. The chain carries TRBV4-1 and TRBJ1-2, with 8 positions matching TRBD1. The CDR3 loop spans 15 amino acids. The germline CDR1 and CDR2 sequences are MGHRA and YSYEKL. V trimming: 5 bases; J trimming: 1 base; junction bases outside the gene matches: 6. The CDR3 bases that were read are TGCGCCAGCAGCGAACGACAGGGGCTTAACTATGGC. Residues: CASSERQGLNYG. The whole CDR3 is CASSERQGLNYGYTF.

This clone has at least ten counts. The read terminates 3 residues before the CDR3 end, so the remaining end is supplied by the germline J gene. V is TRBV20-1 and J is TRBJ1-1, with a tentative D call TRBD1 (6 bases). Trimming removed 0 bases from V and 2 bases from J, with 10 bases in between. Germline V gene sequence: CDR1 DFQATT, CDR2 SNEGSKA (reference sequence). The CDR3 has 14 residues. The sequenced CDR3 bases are TGCAGTGCTAGAGAGGGGGCACTAAACACTGAA. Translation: CSAREGALNTE. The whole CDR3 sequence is CSAREGALNTEAFF.

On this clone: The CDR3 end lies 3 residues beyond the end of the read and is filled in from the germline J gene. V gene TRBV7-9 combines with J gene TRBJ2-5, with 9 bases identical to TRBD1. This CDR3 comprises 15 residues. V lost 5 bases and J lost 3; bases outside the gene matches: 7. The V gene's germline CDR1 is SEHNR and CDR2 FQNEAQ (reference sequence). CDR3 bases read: TGTGCCAGCAGCCCCACAGGGGGCTGGGAAGAGACC. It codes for CASSPTGGWEET. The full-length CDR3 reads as CASSPTGGWEETQYF.

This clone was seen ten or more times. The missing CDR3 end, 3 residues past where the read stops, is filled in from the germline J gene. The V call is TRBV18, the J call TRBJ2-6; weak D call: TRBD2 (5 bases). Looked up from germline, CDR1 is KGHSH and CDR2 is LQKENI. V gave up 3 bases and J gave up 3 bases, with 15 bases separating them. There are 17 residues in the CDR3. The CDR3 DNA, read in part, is TGTGCCAGCTCACCGAGGACTTCAGGTCGTGGGGCCAACGTC. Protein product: CASSPRTSGRGANV. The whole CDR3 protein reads CASSPRTSGRGANVLTF.

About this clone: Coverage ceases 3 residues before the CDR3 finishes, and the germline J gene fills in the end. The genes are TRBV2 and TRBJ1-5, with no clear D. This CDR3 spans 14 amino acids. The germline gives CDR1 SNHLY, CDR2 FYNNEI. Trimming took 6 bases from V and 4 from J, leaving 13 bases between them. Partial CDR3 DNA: TGTGCCAGCAGCCCTCGGACGGGGAATCAGCCC. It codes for CASSPRTGNQP. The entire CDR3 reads CASSPRTGNQPQHF.

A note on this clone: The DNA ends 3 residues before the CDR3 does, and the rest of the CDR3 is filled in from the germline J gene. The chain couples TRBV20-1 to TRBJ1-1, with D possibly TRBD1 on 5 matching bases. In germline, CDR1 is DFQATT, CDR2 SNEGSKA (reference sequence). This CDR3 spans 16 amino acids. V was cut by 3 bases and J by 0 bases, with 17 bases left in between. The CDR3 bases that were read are TGCAGTGCTAGCCGCGGGGGGGGGATCATGAACACTGAA. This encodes CSASRGGGIMNTE. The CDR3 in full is CSASRGGGIMNTEAFF.

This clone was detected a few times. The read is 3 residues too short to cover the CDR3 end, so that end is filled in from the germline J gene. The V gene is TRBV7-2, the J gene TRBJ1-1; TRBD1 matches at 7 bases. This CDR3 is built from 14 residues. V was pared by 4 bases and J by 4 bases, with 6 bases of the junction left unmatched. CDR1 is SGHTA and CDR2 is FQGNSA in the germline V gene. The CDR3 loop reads CASSSRQGGTEAFF. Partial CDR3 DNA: TGTGCCAGCAGCTCTCGACAGGGAGGCACTGAA.

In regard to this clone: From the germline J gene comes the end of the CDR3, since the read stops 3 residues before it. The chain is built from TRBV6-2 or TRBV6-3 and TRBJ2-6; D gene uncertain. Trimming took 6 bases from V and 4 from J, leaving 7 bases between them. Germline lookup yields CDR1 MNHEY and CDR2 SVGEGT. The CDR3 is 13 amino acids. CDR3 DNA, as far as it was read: TGTGCCAGCAGACCCGGGGGGGCCAACGTC. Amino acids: CASRPGGANV. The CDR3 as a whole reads CASRPGGANVLTF.

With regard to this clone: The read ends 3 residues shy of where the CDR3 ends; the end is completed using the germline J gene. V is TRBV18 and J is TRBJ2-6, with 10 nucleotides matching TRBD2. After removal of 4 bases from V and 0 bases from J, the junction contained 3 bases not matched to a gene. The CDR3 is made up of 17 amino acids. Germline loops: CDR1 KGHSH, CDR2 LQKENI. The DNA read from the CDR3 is TGTGCCAGCTCACGGACTAGCGGCAGCTCTGGGGCCAACGTC. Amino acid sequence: CASSRTSGSSGANV. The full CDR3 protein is CASSRTSGSSGANVLTF.